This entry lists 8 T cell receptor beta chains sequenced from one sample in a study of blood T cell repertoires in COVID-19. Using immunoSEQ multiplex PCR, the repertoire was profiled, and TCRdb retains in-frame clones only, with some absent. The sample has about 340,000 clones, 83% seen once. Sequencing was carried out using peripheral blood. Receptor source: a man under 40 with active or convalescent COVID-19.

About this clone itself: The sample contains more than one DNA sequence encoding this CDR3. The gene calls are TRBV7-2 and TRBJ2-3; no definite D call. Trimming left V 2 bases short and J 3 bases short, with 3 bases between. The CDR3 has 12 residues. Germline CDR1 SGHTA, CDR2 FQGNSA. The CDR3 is CASSLYTDTQYF. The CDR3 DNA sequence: TGTGCCAGCAGCTTATATACAGATACGCAGTATTTT.

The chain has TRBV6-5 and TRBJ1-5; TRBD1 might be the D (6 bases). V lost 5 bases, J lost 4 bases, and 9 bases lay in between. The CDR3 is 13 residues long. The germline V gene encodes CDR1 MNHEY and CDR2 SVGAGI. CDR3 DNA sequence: TGTGCCAGCAGTCACAGGGATAATCAGCCCCAGCATTTT. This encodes CASSHRDNQPQHF.

The CDR3 loop reads CASSYRLQGNEKLFF. CDR3 nucleotides: TGTGCCAGCAGCTACCGCTTACAGGGGAATGAAAAACTGTTTTTT. V gene TRBV5-6 combines with J gene TRBJ1-4; 7 bases are shared with TRBD1. There are 15 residues in the CDR3. Unmatched junction bases numbered 7, after V lost 3 bases and J lost 5 bases. The germline V gene has CDR1 SGHDT and CDR2 YYEEEE.

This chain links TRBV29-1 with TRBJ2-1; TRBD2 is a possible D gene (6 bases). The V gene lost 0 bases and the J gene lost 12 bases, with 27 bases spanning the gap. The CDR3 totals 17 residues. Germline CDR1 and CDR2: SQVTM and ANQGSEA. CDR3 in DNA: TGCAGCGTTGAAGATCCCCTTAGCGGAGAAGACATGGATCCGCAGTTCTTC. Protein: CSVEDPLSGEDMDPQFF.

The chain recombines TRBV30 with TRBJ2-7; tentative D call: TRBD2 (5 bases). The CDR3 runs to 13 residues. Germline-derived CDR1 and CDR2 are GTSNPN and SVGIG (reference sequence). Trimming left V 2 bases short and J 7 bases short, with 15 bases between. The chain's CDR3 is CAWSPLGPGEQYF. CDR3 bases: TGTGCCTGGAGTCCCCTCGGGCCGGGGGAGCAGTACTTC.

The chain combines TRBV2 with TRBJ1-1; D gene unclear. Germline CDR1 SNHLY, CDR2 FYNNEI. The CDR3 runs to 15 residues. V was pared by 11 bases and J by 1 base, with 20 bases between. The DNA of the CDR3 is TGTGCCTTACCCGGAGGTCAATCAGCGAACACTGAAGCTTTCTTT. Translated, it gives CALPGGQSANTEAFF.

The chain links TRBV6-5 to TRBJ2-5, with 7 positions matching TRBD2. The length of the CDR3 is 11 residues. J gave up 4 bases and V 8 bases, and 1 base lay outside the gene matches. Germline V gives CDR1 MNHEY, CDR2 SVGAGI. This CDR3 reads CASWGGETQYF. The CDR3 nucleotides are TGTGCCAGCTGGGGGGGAGAGACCCAGTACTTC.

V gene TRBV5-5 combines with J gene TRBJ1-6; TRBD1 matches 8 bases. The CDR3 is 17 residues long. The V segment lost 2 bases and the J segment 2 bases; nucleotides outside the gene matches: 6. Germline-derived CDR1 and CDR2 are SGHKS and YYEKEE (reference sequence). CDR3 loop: CASSFQGALTYNSPLHF. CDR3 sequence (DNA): TGTGCCAGCAGCTTCCAGGGGGCCTTGACCTATAATTCACCCCTCCACTTT. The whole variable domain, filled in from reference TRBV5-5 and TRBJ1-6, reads DAGVTQSPTHLIKTRGQQVTLRCSPISGHKSVSWYQQVLGQGPQFIFQYYEKEERGRGNFPDRFSARQFPNYSSELNVNALLLGDSALYLCASSFQGALTYNSPLHFGNGTRLTVT.